This is a list of T cell receptor beta chains from one sample in a study of high-grade serous ovarian cancer treatment subgroups. Libraries were prepared by immunoSEQ multiplex PCR; TCRdb keeps only in-frame clonotypes and omits some of them. In the table there are some 8,000 clones, 76% of which are singletons. Sequencing was performed on tumor tissue. Receptor source: a human donor with high-grade serous ovarian cancer. Each CDR3 is given with its conserved first and last residue. Each record gives: CDR3 DNA, CDR3 protein, V gene, J gene, clone size, D gene. D genes are given only for firm matches. Some rows mark clone size as missing; the rest say once, few, many or name a class of expanded clone.

TGTGCCAGCAGCCGAGGCACAAGTGGCTACACCTTC	CASSRGTSGYTF	TRBV11-2	TRBJ1-2	NA	NA
TGTGCCAGCAGGCGTCGGACAGGGCTCCAAGAGACCCAGTACTTC	CASRRRTGLQETQYF	TRBV19	TRBJ2-5	NA	TRBD1
TGTGCCAGCAGCCCTGGGGGCTACGAGCAGTACTTC	CASSPGGYEQYF	TRBV13	TRBJ2-7	NA	NA
TGTGCCAGCAGGCTGGGGGGAGGCGAGCAGTACTTC	CASRLGGGEQYF	TRBV6-5	TRBJ2-7	NA	NA
TGTGCCAGCAGCTTGGCCAGATACACTGAAGCTTTCTTT	CASSLARYTEAFF	TRBV5-5	TRBJ1-1	NA	NA
TGTGCCAGCAGCTTAGCGGGGGGTTCGACCTACAATGAGCAGTTCTTC	CASSLAGGSTYNEQFF	TRBV7-2	TRBJ2-1	NA	NA
TGTGCCAGCAGCTTAAACAGCGGGGGGGCTTCAGGAGATACGCAGTATTTT	CASSLNSGGASGDTQYF	TRBV11-3	TRBJ2-3	NA	TRBD2
TGCGCCAGCAGCTTGGAGACAGGGTTTTCGGCAGATACGCAGTATTTT	CASSLETGFSADTQYF	TRBV5-1	TRBJ2-3	NA	TRBD1
TGTGCCAGCAGGCCGACGAACCGAAGGAGCTCCTACGAGCAGTACTTC	CASRPTNRRSSYEQYF	TRBV2	TRBJ2-7	NA	NA
TGTGCCAGCAGCAGTAGCGGGGTAAATGAGCAGTTCTTC	CASSSSGVNEQFF	TRBV11-2	TRBJ2-1	NA	TRBD2
TGTGCCAGCAGGGCAGGTTCACCCCTCCACTTT	CASRAGSPLHF	TRBV6-6	TRBJ1-6	NA	NA
TGTGCCTGGAGACAGGGTCACACTGAAGCTTTCTTT	CAWRQGHTEAFF	TRBV30	TRBJ1-1	once	NA
TGTGCCAGCAGCTTAGGGCAGGGGCGGGTTTGGGAGACCCAGTACTTC	CASSLGQGRVWETQYF	TRBV7-2	TRBJ2-5	NA	NA
TGTGCCAGTAGTACCGGGACAGGGGGCGAGCAGTACTTC	CASSTGTGGEQYF	TRBV19	TRBJ2-7	NA	TRBD1
TGTGCCAGCAGCCAGGCTAAAAACAGGGGCTCCCTGAATTCACCCCTCCACTTT	CASSQAKNRGSLNSPLHF	TRBV4-2	TRBJ1-6	NA	TRBD1
TGCAGCGTTGATGGCGTTAGGAACACTGAAGCTTTCTTT	CSVDGVRNTEAFF	TRBV29-1	TRBJ1-1	NA	NA
TGTGCCAGCACCATTAATCGACAGAACACCGGGGAGCTGTTTTTT	CASTINRQNTGELFF	TRBV11-2	TRBJ2-2	NA	NA
TGCGCCAGCAGCCAATATGCGGGTTACGAGCAGTACTTC	CASSQYAGYEQYF	TRBV4-3	TRBJ2-7	once	NA
TGTGCCATCAGTGAGGTGCCCTCTGGGGCCAACGTCCTGACTTTC	CAISEVPSGANVLTF	TRBV10-3	TRBJ2-6	NA	NA
TGCGCCAGCAGTAAGGCGGGGGAGACCCAGTACTTC	CASSKAGETQYF	TRBV5-1	TRBJ2-5	NA	NA
TGTGCCACCAGCAGGGTTGACAGGGGGGGTCAGCCCCAGCATTTT	CATSRVDRGGQPQHF	TRBV15	TRBJ1-5	NA	TRBD1
TGTGCCAGCAGCTTGGGGACGGACGTTTTTCCCTACGAGCAGTACTTC	CASSLGTDVFPYEQYF	TRBV7-9	TRBJ2-7	NA	NA
TGTGCCAGCAGTGACCGGGGACAGGTGTACTATGGCTACACCTTC	CASSDRGQVYYGYTF	TRBV11-2	TRBJ1-2	NA	TRBD1
TGTGCCAGTAGTATAGCTGCGCGGGGGAGCACCTACGAGCAGTACTTC	CASSIAARGSTYEQYF	TRBV19	TRBJ2-7	NA	TRBD2
TGTGCCAGCAATCTGGGGGGTGTCTACACCTTC	CASNLGGVYTF	TRBV6-6	TRBJ1-2	NA	NA
TGTGCCAGCAGTGATTCAAGCAGGGGGCGCATTCAGCAGTACTTC	CASSDSSRGRIQQYF	TRBV6-1	TRBJ2-7	NA	TRBD1
TGTGCCATCAGTGAGTCGAGAGCCAGGGGGTTTGCAACTAATGAAAAACTGTTTTTT	CAISESRARGFATNEKLFF	TRBV10-3	TRBJ1-4	NA	TRBD1
TGCGCCAGCAGCCCTCAGGAGGGGTTTACCGGGGAGCTGTTTTTT	CASSPQEGFTGELFF	TRBV5-1	TRBJ2-2	NA	NA
TGTGCCAGCAGTGAATGGAGCGGGGGGAAAGAGACCCAGTACTTC	CASSEWSGGKETQYF	TRBV6-1	TRBJ2-5	NA	TRBD2
TGTGCCAGTAGTATCGGACGGCTCTGGGGCGGCTATGGCTACACCTTC	CASSIGRLWGGYGYTF	TRBV19	TRBJ1-2	few	NA
TGTGCCAGCAGCCCTGGACTAGCGGACTCCTACAATGAGCAGTTCTTC	CASSPGLADSYNEQFF	TRBV5-4	TRBJ2-1	once	TRBD2
TGCGCCAGCAGCCAAGATTACGAGACCGGGGAGCTGTTTTTT	CASSQDYETGELFF	TRBV4-1	TRBJ2-2	once	NA
TGTGCCAGCTCACTGGGACAGGGCTCTTACAATGAGCAGTTCTTC	CASSLGQGSYNEQFF	TRBV18	TRBJ2-1	once	TRBD1
TGTGCCAGCAGCGACGGTGAAGGAGGGTACACTGAAGCTTTCTTT	CASSDGEGGYTEAFF	TRBV9	TRBJ1-1	NA	NA
TGTGCCAGCAGCTTGGTAGCGGCGGTCTATGGCTACACCTTC	CASSLVAAVYGYTF	TRBV5-5	TRBJ1-2	NA	NA
TGTGCCAGCAGCCCCGCAAAGGGATTCAGCTATGGCTACACCTTC	CASSPAKGFSYGYTF	TRBV4-2	TRBJ1-2	NA	NA